This passage covers 28 T cell receptor beta chains from one sample sequenced in a study of cytomegalovirus exposure and HLA in healthy donors. Assay used: immunoSEQ multiplex PCR; TCRdb lists only in-frame clones, some missing. The sample contains 150,000 to 250,000 clones, about 81% of which appear only once. The source material was PBMCs. The receptors derive from a woman aged 25 to 39 in good health and CMV-seronegative.

The rearrangement links TRBV19 to TRBJ2-1, with D perhaps matching TRBD2 (5 bases). The CDR3 extends over 11 amino acids. The V gene's germline CDR1 is LNHDA and CDR2 SQIVND (reference sequence). Between the trimmed V and J ends, which lost 3 bases and 13 bases, there was a span of 10 bases. The CDR3 protein is CASSITGVQFF. CDR3 bases: TGTGCCAGTAGTATCACCGGGGTCCAGTTCTTC.

This clone appeared once. The rearrangement uses TRBV19 and TRBJ1-1; 7 bases fit TRBD1. The CDR3 covers 16 residues. The germline gives CDR1 LNHDA, CDR2 SQIVND (reference sequence). Trimming took 4 bases from V and 0 from J; bases not matched to a gene: 8. CDR3 amino acids: CASSNEGAVMNTEAFF. The DNA of the CDR3 is TGTGCCAGTAGTAACGAGGGGGCCGTGATGAACACTGAAGCTTTCTTT.

The V and J genes are TRBV10-1 and TRBJ2-3; weak D call: TRBD2 (6 bases). Trimming took off 0 bases at V and 0 bases at J, with 7 bases between the two ends. The CDR3 is 15 amino acids. CDR1 is WNHNN and CDR2 is SYGVQD in the germline V gene (reference sequence). CDR3 amino acids: CASSESGGSTDTQYF. The CDR3, as DNA: TGCGCCAGCAGTGAGTCGGGGGGTAGCACAGATACGCAGTATTTT.

The count of this clone is one. The genes are TRBV29-1 and TRBJ2-5; the match to TRBD2 covers 9 bases. Looked up from germline, CDR1 is SQVTM and CDR2 is ANQGSEA. The CDR3 has 13 residues. V was pared by 4 bases and J by 4 bases, with 4 bases of the junction left unmatched. The CDR3 region has the DNA TGCAGCGTTGGCGGGGGGGCGGGAGAGACCCAGTACTTC. The encoded protein is CSVGGGAGETQYF.

This clone was counted once. The chain couples TRBV18 to TRBJ1-2, with 10 bases lining up with TRBD1. Germline CDR1 and CDR2: KGHSH and LQKENI. V shed 3 bases and J 4 bases; nucleotides not matched to a gene: 8. This CDR3 comprises 16 residues. CDR3 loop: CASSPVGTGDTYGYTF. The CDR3, as DNA: TGTGCCAGCTCACCGGTCGGGACAGGGGATACCTATGGCTACACCTTC. The complete variable domain, with remaining parts taken from reference TRBV18 and TRBJ1-2, reads NAGVMQNPRHLVRRRGQEARLRCSPMKGHSHVYWYRQLPEEGLKFMVYLQKENIIDESGMPKERFSAEFPKEGPSILRIQQVVRGDSAAYFCASSPVGTGDTYGYTFGSGTRLTVV.

The rearrangement joins TRBV6-1 to TRBJ1-5; D may be TRBD1 (5 bases). Germline CDR1 MNHNS, CDR2 SASEGT. This CDR3 contains 15 residues. Trimming removed 2 bases from V and 3 bases from J, with 11 bases in between. In nucleotides, the CDR3 is TGTGCCAGCAGTGAAATTCCAGGGAACAATCAGCCCCAGCATTTT. Its translation: CASSEIPGNNQPQHF.

The chain uses TRBV29-1 and TRBJ2-6; 9 positions agree with TRBD1. Germline V gene sequence: CDR1 SQVTM, CDR2 ANQGSEA. J gave up 2 bases and V 3 bases, and 5 bases lay outside the gene matches. CDR3 size: 16 residues. The CDR3 DNA follows: TGCAGCGTTGAGGGGACAGGGTCCCCTGGGGCCAACGTCCTGACTTTC. Translation: CSVEGTGSPGANVLTF. Filled out from reference TRBV29-1 and TRBJ2-6, the complete variable domain reads SAVISQKPSRDICQRGTSLTIQCQVDSQVTMMFWYRQQPGQSLTLIATANQGSEATYESGFVIDKFPISRPNLTFSTLTVSNMSPEDSSIYLCSVEGTGSPGANVLTFGAGSRLTVL.

The chain has TRBV30 and TRBJ2-5; 8 positions agree with TRBD2. This CDR3 spans 13 amino acids. The V segment lost 4 bases and the J segment 4 bases; nucleotides outside the gene matches: 5. The germline V gene has CDR1 GTSNPN and CDR2 SVGIG (reference sequence). For the CDR3, the DNA is TGTGCCTGGACATCCGGGGGGGGAGAGACCCAGTACTTC. This gives the protein CAWTSGGGETQYF.

This clone was seen a handful of times. This chain links TRBV2 with TRBJ2-7; D possibly corresponds to TRBD1 (6 bases). Germline CDR1 is SNHLY and CDR2 is FYNNEI. The CDR3 contains 12 residues. Deletions cut 6 bases from V and 7 bases from J, with 13 bases between. This chain's CDR3 is CASRMDSNEQYF. The CDR3 DNA sequence: TGTGCCAGCAGGATGGACAGTAATGAGCAGTACTTC.

This chain uses TRBV5-1 with TRBJ2-3; 13 positions agree with TRBD2. The CDR3 consists of 13 residues. The J segment lost 4 bases and the V segment lost 7 bases, leaving 0 bases of the junction unmatched. Germline V gives CDR1 SGHRS, CDR2 YFSETQ. This chain's CDR3 is CASGLAGADTQYF. DNA of the CDR3: TGCGCCAGCGGACTAGCGGGAGCAGATACGCAGTATTTT.

This clone showed up just a few times. The chain has TRBV6-5 and TRBJ1-5; 7 bases align to TRBD1. Germline CDR1 and CDR2: MNHEY and SVGAGI. J gave up 7 bases and V 11 bases, and 11 bases lay outside the gene matches. The CDR3 is 13 amino acids. CDR3 residues: CAASDRAEQPQHF. The CDR3 bases are TGTGCCGCCTCAGACAGGGCGGAACAGCCCCAGCATTTT.

The CDR3 DNA follows: TGTGCCAGCATTGCGAGCGGGGGAAGTGGAGATACGCAGTATTTT. This encodes CASIASGGSGDTQYF. J is TRBJ2-3 and V is TRBV6-1; 8 bases match TRBD2. Germline V gives CDR1 MNHNS, CDR2 SASEGT. The CDR3 sequence is 15 residues long. J gave up 5 bases and V 7 bases, and 11 bases lay outside the gene matches.

This chain connects TRBV27 to TRBJ2-1, with 8 positions matching TRBD2. CDR3 size: 16 residues. V lost 6 bases to trimming and J lost 8 bases; unmatched junction nucleotides: 15. Germline-derived CDR1 and CDR2 are MNHEY and SMNVEV (reference sequence). CDR3 sequence (DNA): TGTGCCAGCAGCCTATACAAAGCGGGAGCCGGCGATGAGCAGTTCTTC. Translated: CASSLYKAGAGDEQFF.

The chain is built from TRBV7-9 and TRBJ2-2; TRBD1 might be the D (5 bases). The V gene's germline CDR1 is SEHNR and CDR2 FQNEAQ (reference sequence). Trimming removed 5 bases at V and 0 bases at J, with 10 bases between. The CDR3 totals 15 residues. The CDR3 region has the DNA TGTGCCAGCAGCCGGACATTGACGAACACCGGGGAGCTGTTTTTT. This translates into CASSRTLTNTGELFF.

This chain joins TRBV5-4 and TRBJ1-4, with TRBD1 identical over 7 bases. The CDR3 consists of 15 residues. CDR1 and CDR2 (germline): SGHNT, YYREEE (reference sequence). With 4 bases clipped from V and 7 bases from J, the junction kept 10 bases outside the gene matches. The CDR3 DNA follows: TGTGCCAGCAGCCCTAGACAGGGCGGAGGTGAAAAACTGTTTTTT. This gives the protein CASSPRQGGGEKLFF.

Only one count was recorded for this clone. This chain uses TRBV6-1 with TRBJ1-2, with D perhaps matching TRBD1 (5 bases). In germline, CDR1 is MNHNS, CDR2 SASEGT. CDR3 length equals 14 residues. Trimming removed 0 bases at V and 4 bases at J, with 9 bases between. Here the CDR3 DNA reads TGTGCCAGCAGTGAAGCCCAGGGTTTCTATGGCTACACCTTC. It is translated as CASSEAQGFYGYTF.

The chain joins TRBV7-5 to TRBJ2-3; the table gives TRBD2 as D, unverified against the DNA. TRBV7-5 is assigned pseudogene status. The CDR3 is made up of 20 amino acids. The CDR3 here is CVRSYQSVAGGLPSTDTQYF. The CDR3 nucleotides are TGTGTCAGAAGCTATCAGTCGGTAGCGGGGGGGCTTCCTAGCACAGATACGCAGTATTTT.

The J gene is TRBJ1-1, the V gene TRBV2, with D tentatively TRBD1 (5 bases). The CDR3 spans 11 residues. Between the trimmed V and J ends, which lost 3 bases and 12 bases, there was a span of 11 bases. From germline, CDR1 is SNHLY and CDR2 FYNNEI. The chain's CDR3 is CASSDREGPFF. In DNA form, the CDR3 reads TGTGCCAGCAGTGACAGGGAGGGCCCTTTCTTT.

The rearrangement joins TRBV6-5 to TRBJ2-7; D is perhaps TRBD1 (6 bases). Per germline, CDR1 MNHEY and CDR2 SVGAGI. This CDR3 comprises 15 residues. The V and J ends lost 2 bases and 7 bases respectively, with 18 bases between them. Here the CDR3 reads CASSYPTGGSVEQYF. DNA for the CDR3: TGTGCCAGCAGTTACCCGACAGGCGGGTCAGTGGAGCAGTACTTC.

The genes are TRBV5-1 and TRBJ2-2; possible D gene TRBD2, 5 bases. In germline, CDR1 is SGHRS, CDR2 YFSETQ. The CDR3 has 16 amino acids. V lost 1 base and J lost 0, with 10 bases in between. CDR3 in amino acids: CASSLRAASNTGELFF. CDR3 bases: TGCGCCAGCAGCTTGAGAGCGGCCTCGAACACCGGGGAGCTGTTTTTT.

CDR3 in amino acids: CASSRDTHYTF. CDR3 nucleotide sequence: TGTGCCAGCAGTCGGGACACCCACTACACCTTC. This rearrangement joins TRBV2 to TRBJ1-2, with D tentatively TRBD1 (6 bases). Trimming stripped 5 bases from V and 10 bases from J, with 11 bases between. This CDR3 region has 11 residues. Germline CDR1 SNHLY, CDR2 FYNNEI.

The J gene is TRBJ2-3, the V gene TRBV15; tentative D call: TRBD1 (6 bases). Germline lookup yields CDR1 LNHNV and CDR2 YYDKDF (reference sequence). CDR3 length equals 14 residues. V lost 0 bases to trimming and J lost 7 bases, with 11 bases between them. Written as DNA, the CDR3 is TGTGCCACCAGCAGAGATAGGGGGATCCATACGCAGTATTTT. This translates into CATSRDRGIHTQYF.

This chain connects TRBV5-4 to TRBJ2-7; a weak D match, TRBD1 (6 bases). The CDR3 sequence is 14 residues long. CDR1 and CDR2 (germline): SGHNT, YYREEE (reference sequence). V lost 3 bases and J 1 base, leaving 11 bases between the germline ends. Written as DNA, the CDR3 is TGTGCCAGCAGCTCACGGACAGAGTCCTACGAGCAGTACTTC. Translation: CASSSRTESYEQYF.

The V call is TRBV5-1, the J call TRBJ2-1; 10 bases align to TRBD1. Germline CDR1 is SGHRS and CDR2 is YFSETQ. V trimming: 4 bases; J trimming: 6 bases; junction bases outside the gene matches: 16. The CDR3 totals 18 residues. The CDR3 DNA sequence: TGCGCCAGCAGCCGCGAGCCCACGGGACAGGGGTTAGGCAATGAGCAGTTCTTC. Its translation is CASSREPTGQGLGNEQFF.

In this sample, this clone turned up a few times. The rearrangement links TRBV2 to TRBJ2-7; a possible D gene is TRBD2 (7 bases). V shed 4 bases and J shed 3 bases, with 10 bases lying between them. The CDR3 contains 13 residues. Germline lookup yields CDR1 SNHLY and CDR2 FYNNEI. The CDR3 DNA follows: TGTGCCAGCAGTGGCGGGGGCTTCTACGAGCAGTACTTC. Its translation is CASSGGGFYEQYF.

This chain connects TRBV15 to TRBJ2-7; TRBD1 agrees at 9 bases. This CDR3 spans 16 amino acids. Germline V gene lookup returns CDR1 LNHNV and CDR2 YYDKDF (reference sequence). The V gene end was trimmed by 2 bases and the J gene end by 6 bases; junction bases not matched to a gene: 11. The CDR3 DNA follows: TGTGCCACCAGCAGATATTCTCGGGACAGGGCCCTCGAGCAGTACTTC. Translating it yields CATSRYSRDRALEQYF.

This chain links TRBV6-1 with TRBJ2-7; the D gene is possibly TRBD1 (5 bases). Between the trimmed V and J ends, which lost 7 bases and 0 bases, there was a span of 16 bases. The CDR3 covers 15 residues. Germline V CDR1 and CDR2: MNHNS, SASEGT. The CDR3 protein is CASTFGHPSSYEQYF. In DNA form, the CDR3 reads TGTGCCAGCACGTTTGGACACCCTAGCTCCTACGAGCAGTACTTC.

This clone was counted once. This chain joins TRBV6-6 and TRBJ2-7, with 8 bases identical to TRBD2. This CDR3 contains 14 residues. After removal of 0 bases from V and 6 bases from J, the junction contained 4 bases not matched to a gene. Germline-derived CDR1 and CDR2 are MNHNY and SVGAGI (reference sequence). The DNA of the CDR3 is TGTGCCAGCAGTTACTCAAGCGGGGGCGGCGAGCAGTACTTC. Translating it yields CASSYSSGGGEQYF.